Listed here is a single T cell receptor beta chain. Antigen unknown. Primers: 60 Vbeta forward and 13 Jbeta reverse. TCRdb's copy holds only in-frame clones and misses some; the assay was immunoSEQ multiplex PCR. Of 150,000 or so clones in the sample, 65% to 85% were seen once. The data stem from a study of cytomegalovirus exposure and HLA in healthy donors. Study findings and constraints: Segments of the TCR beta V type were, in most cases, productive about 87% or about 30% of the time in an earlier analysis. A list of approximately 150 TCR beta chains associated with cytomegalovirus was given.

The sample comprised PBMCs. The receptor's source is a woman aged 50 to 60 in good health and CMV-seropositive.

The chain's CDR3 is CASSLREMGTDTQYF. The CDR3 coding sequence is TGTGCCAGCAGCTTACGGGAGATGGGGACAGATACGCAGTATTTT. This chain connects TRBV7-9 to TRBJ2-3; a possible D gene is TRBD2 (6 bases). V lost 2 bases to trimming and J lost 3 bases, with 12 bases between them. The CDR3 runs to 15 residues. CDR1 SEHNR and CDR2 FQNEAQ come from the germline V gene (reference sequence).